The clone carrying this T cell receptor beta chain has only one observation. Its matching antigen is unknown. Sequencing was performed with immunoSEQ multiplex PCR; in TCRdb, only in-frame clones are kept and a portion is missing. This sample has about 270,000 clones, with around 93% found just once. The V segment lost 1 base and the J segment 2 bases; nucleotides outside the gene matches: 3. The CDR3 sequence is 15 residues long. The germline V gene encodes CDR1 MGHRA and CDR2 YSYEKL. The data originate from a study of T cell responses to AZD1222 COVID-19 vaccine. Whether given at about 4 or about 12 weeks, second doses were pooled. General study findings and limits: It should be noted that donors were predominantly white British and more often female, and clonal diversity was possibly underestimated. The study sampled repertoires only after the peak T cell response.

The receptor's source is an adult who received the AZD1222 COVID-19 vaccine. The sample was peripheral blood, taken 28 days after the second AZD1222 dose. The rearrangement joins TRBV4-1 to TRBJ2-7, with 9 bases matching TRBD2. CDR3 DNA: TGCGCCAGCAGCCAAGGGCTAGCGGGGACCTACGAGCAGTACTTC. Protein: CASSQGLAGTYEQYF.